The 21 T cell receptor beta chains given below trace back to one sample, sequenced in a study of CD8+CD57+ T cells in acquired aplastic anemia (dated by TCRdb to 2017 to 2018). The sequencing machine was an Illumina HiSeq 2000. Genomic DNA served as template for TCR beta VDJ combination and CDR3 sequence profiling. TCRdb ran its own pipeline on the public reads, namely fastp trimming at Q25 and MiXCR clone calling, and kept in-frame beta chains. Identical CDR3 protein sequences are pooled into one entry, listed with their most common genes and DNA. For this sample there are around 200,000 distinct CDR3 sequences; about 62% appear just once. In total, the top ten clones hold about 60% of the sample. Patients chosen for sequencing had shown expansion of CD8+CD57+ cells by flow cytometry. Sequenced sample: sorted CD4+, CD8+, or CD8+CD57+ T cells (not recorded which) from PBMCs. The origin of the receptors is a human donor with aplastic anemia.

The J gene is TRBJ1-1, the V gene TRBV7-9, with D unclear. Trimming stripped 1 base from V and 1 base from J, with 10 bases between. Germline V CDR1 and CDR2: SEHNR, FQNEAQ (reference sequence). This CDR3 has 15 amino acids. The CDR3 sequence is CASSLGSQGNTEAFF. The CDR3 DNA follows: TGTGCCAGCAGCTTAGGATCACAAGGGAACACTGAAGCTTTCTTT.

The chain links TRBV5-1 to TRBJ2-5; 7 nucleotides match TRBD1. The CDR3 totals 14 residues. V shed 4 bases and J 6 bases; nucleotides not matched to a gene: 9. The germline V gene encodes CDR1 SGHRS and CDR2 YFSETQ. CDR3 amino acids: CASSSPGGGQTQYF. In nucleotides, the CDR3 is TGCGCCAGCAGCAGCCCAGGGGGTGGGCAGACCCAGTACTTC. Variable domain in full (rest from reference TRBV5-1 and TRBJ2-5): KAGVTQTPRYLIKTRGQQVTLSCSPISGHRSVSWYQQTPGQGLQFLFEYFSETQRNKGNFPGRFSGRQFSNSRSEMNVSTLELGDSALYLCASSSPGGGQTQYFGPGTRLLVL.

The chain uses TRBV2 and TRBJ2-1, with 9 bases identical to TRBD1. The germline gives CDR1 SNHLY, CDR2 FYNNEI. Germline trimming cut 5 bases from V and 1 base from J; bases unmatched to any gene: 3. This CDR3 is built from 15 residues. The CDR3 region has the DNA TGTGCCAGCAGTACGGACAGGGGTTCCTACAATGAGCAGTTCTTC. Translation: CASSTDRGSYNEQFF.

The rearrangement uses TRBV20-1 and TRBJ2-7; possible D gene TRBD2, 6 bases. The CDR3 covers 13 residues. Trimming took 5 bases from V and 4 from J, leaving 15 bases between them. The V gene's germline CDR1 is DFQATT and CDR2 SNEGSKA (reference sequence). DNA of the CDR3: TGCAGTGCTTCGGCGGGGCCGTCGTACGAGCAGTACTTC. Its protein product is CSASAGPSYEQYF.

The rearrangement uses TRBV10-3 and TRBJ1-2, with a weak D call TRBD1 (5 bases). Germline V gene data show CDR1 as ENHRY and CDR2 as SYGVKD. The CDR3 loop spans 13 amino acids. Trimming took off 6 bases at V and 4 bases at J, with 12 bases between the two ends. Here the CDR3 reads CAISPGRTYGYTF. The CDR3 DNA follows: TGTGCCATCAGCCCGGGACGGACCTATGGCTACACCTTC.

The gene calls are TRBV7-8 and TRBJ1-2; D gene unclear. The CDR3 sequence is 14 residues long. Trimming stripped 5 bases from V and 5 bases from J, with 15 bases between. Germline values: CDR1 SGHVS, CDR2 FQNEAQ. CDR3 protein: CASSPVPSIYGYTF. CDR3 nucleotides: TGTGCCAGCAGCCCAGTGCCCTCAATTTATGGCTACACCTTC.

This chain uses TRBV12-3 or TRBV12-4 with TRBJ2-7; possibly TRBD2 for D (5 bases). The germline V and J ends were trimmed by 5 bases and 4 bases, with 9 bases remaining between them. This CDR3 region has 12 residues. As DNA, the CDR3 is TGTGCCAGCAGTATCGGACTGTACGAGCAGTACTTC. It translates to CASSIGLYEQYF.

This sequence joins TRBV10-2 and TRBJ2-1; no clear D. CDR1 WSHSY and CDR2 SAAADI come from the germline V gene. Trimming cost V 0 bases and J 3 bases, with 3 bases left between them. The CDR3 extends over 13 amino acids. The chain's CDR3 is CASSESVYNEQFF. The CDR3 region has the DNA TGCGCCAGCAGTGAGTCAGTCTACAATGAGCAGTTCTTC.

V is TRBV12-3 or TRBV12-4 and J is TRBJ2-3; D could derive from TRBD1 or TRBD2 (5 bases each). The CDR3 extends over 14 amino acids. The germline V and J ends were trimmed by 3 bases and 0 bases, with 7 bases remaining between them. The CDR3 here is CASSLRGSTDTQYF. The CDR3 DNA follows: TGTGCCAGCAGTTTGAGGGGAAGCACAGATACGCAGTATTTT.

This clonotype came up many times. This rearrangement joins TRBV7-3 to TRBJ2-3, with 8 positions matching TRBD2. The CDR3 covers 13 residues. V shed 6 bases and J 2 bases; nucleotides not matched to a gene: 1. Per the germline V gene, CDR1 is SGHTA and CDR2 is FQGTGA. The CDR3 is CASRTSATDTQYF. The DNA of the CDR3 is TGTGCCAGCAGGACTAGCGCCACAGATACGCAGTATTTT.

The chain joins TRBV7-9 to TRBJ2-5; 8 positions agree with TRBD1. The CDR3 contains 17 residues. Germline CDR1 SEHNR, CDR2 FQNEAQ (reference sequence). The junction had 9 bases not matched to a gene; V was cut back by 1 base and J by 2 bases. CDR3 bases: TGTGCCAGCAGCTTAGTCGACCCAGGGGGCAGACAAGAGACCCAGTACTTC. Translating gives CASSLVDPGGRQETQYF.

This clonotype was observed a handful of times. The genes are TRBV19 and TRBJ1-5; D remains ambiguous. Trimming took off 6 bases at V and 7 bases at J, with 10 bases between the two ends. Germline lookup yields CDR1 LNHDA and CDR2 SQIVND (reference sequence). There are 12 residues in the CDR3. The CDR3 DNA follows: TGTGCCAGTAGCCGCTTTGGGCAGCCCCAGCATTTT. Translated: CASSRFGQPQHF.

The V and J genes are TRBV10-1 and TRBJ1-5; TRBD1 aligns across 11 bases. The ends lost 6 bases at V and 2 bases at J; junction bases unmatched: 12. The CDR3 length is 18 residues. CDR1 is WNHNN, CDR2 SYGVQD, per germline (reference sequence). CDR3 amino acids: CASRGVGQGASGNQPQHF. The CDR3 region has the DNA TGCGCCAGCAGGGGCGTCGGACAGGGGGCGTCGGGCAATCAGCCCCAGCATTTT.

The chain couples TRBV5-1 to TRBJ2-3; 7 positions match TRBD1. Germline-derived CDR1 and CDR2 are SGHRS and YFSETQ. V was pared by 5 bases and J by 4 bases, with 7 bases of the junction left unmatched. The CDR3 runs to 14 residues. CDR3 sequence reads: CASRSGQVPDTQYF. In nucleotides, the CDR3 is TGCGCCAGCAGGTCCGGACAGGTACCAGATACGCAGTATTTT.

This clonotype appeared a few times. This chain links TRBV7-9 with TRBJ1-2; a weak D match, TRBD1 (6 bases). In germline, CDR1 is SEHNR, CDR2 FQNEAQ (reference sequence). The CDR3 is made up of 15 amino acids. V lost 4 bases, J lost 2 bases, and 14 bases lay in between. The CDR3 DNA reads as TGTGCCAGCAGCTCGCACAGGGATTTCAACTATGGCTACACCTTC. It encodes CASSSHRDFNYGYTF.

This rearrangement joins TRBV29-1 to TRBJ1-5; D remains ambiguous. This CDR3 has 12 amino acids. V was cut by 4 bases and J by 0 bases, with 4 bases left in between. Germline V lookup: CDR1 SQVTM, CDR2 ANQGSEA. The CDR3 DNA follows: TGCAGCGTTGGGTCTAGCAATCAGCCCCAGCATTTT. This gives the protein CSVGSSNQPQHF.

This chain links TRBV11-2 with TRBJ2-7, with D hard to call. The CDR3 is 12 residues long. Trimming removed 2 bases from V and 7 bases from J, with 9 bases in between. Per the germline V gene, CDR1 is SGHAT and CDR2 is FQNNGV. The CDR3 loop reads CASSLQPREQYF. The CDR3 nucleotides are TGTGCCAGCAGCTTACAGCCGAGGGAGCAGTACTTC.

This clonotype was seen a handful of times. V and J are TRBV5-6 and TRBJ1-6, with D possibly TRBD1 on 5 matching bases. The V and J ends lost 0 bases and 7 bases respectively, with 8 bases between them. CDR3 size: 14 residues. Germline loops: CDR1 SGHDT, CDR2 YYEEEE. The CDR3 bases are TGTGCCAGCAGCTTGGGGGGCCGAAATTCACCCCTCCACTTT. Translating it yields CASSLGGRNSPLHF.

The chain has TRBV7-2 and TRBJ2-5; weak D call: TRBD1 (6 bases). V was shortened by 5 bases and J by 5 bases, with 24 bases between the two germline ends. The germline V gene has CDR1 SGHTA and CDR2 FQGNSA. The CDR3 length is 17 residues. In nucleotides, the CDR3 is TGTGCCAGCAGCGTGGACAGAACCTATACCCCATCGGAGACCCAGTACTTC. Its translation: CASSVDRTYTPSETQYF. Complete variable domain (other parts from reference TRBV7-2 and TRBJ2-5): GAGVSQSPSNKVTEKGKDVELRCDPISGHTALYWYRQSLGQGLEFLIYFQGNSAPDKSGLPSDRFSAERTGGSVSTLTIQRTQQEDSAVYLCASSVDRTYTPSETQYFGPGTRLLVL.

Remarks on this clonotype: A read error may produce the germline difference seen at one junction end. V and J are TRBV20-1 and TRBJ2-6; weak D call: TRBD2 (6 bases). Germline V lookup: CDR1 DFQATT, CDR2 SNEGSKA (reference sequence). CDR3 length: 12 amino acids. The CDR3 loop is CSARGGDNVLTF. The CDR3, as DNA: TGCAGTGCTAGAGGGGGGGACAACGTCCTGACTTTC.

In this sample, this clonotype turned up a few times. This rearrangement joins TRBV10-3 to TRBJ1-6; D unresolved. V dropped 3 bases and J dropped 14 bases, with 11 bases sitting between them. CDR1 is ENHRY, CDR2 SYGVKD, per germline. This CDR3 comprises 12 residues. CDR3 region: CAISDTPISLHF. As DNA, the CDR3 is TGTGCCATCAGTGACACCCCCATCTCCCTCCACTTT.